The clone carrying this TCR beta chain was observed a single time. The antigen is undetermined. Sequencing used immunoSEQ multiplex PCR; TCRdb keeps in-frame clones, though not all of them. The sample includes about 38,000 clones, roughly 82% of them seen just once. V lost 2 bases and J lost 9; bases outside the gene matches: 5. CDR3 length: 14 residues. Germline V gene lookup returns CDR1 SNHLY and CDR2 FYNNEI. The data stem from a study of OX40 agonist ivuxolimab in advanced cancers. For the study at large: Patients received ivuxolimab, an agonistic anti-OX40 (CD134) antibody. In this trial design, patients received ivuxolimab intravenously at 0.01 to 10 mg/kg every 2 weeks.

Study results and limitations: Researchers report that CD8+ T cells had, on average, more expanded clones than CD4+. Clones of CD4+ and CD8+ blood T cells grew by week 6 at doses of 0.1 to 3.0 mg/kg.

This specimen consisted of CD4+ or CD8+ T cells sorted from blood, obtained in a trial of the OX40 agonist ivuxolimab. The origin of this receptor is an adult with an advanced solid tumor such as melanoma, head and neck, liver or kidney cancer. The V and J genes are TRBV2 and TRBJ2-3; 10 bases match TRBD1. The CDR3 DNA reads TGTGCCAGCAGTGAAAGCGACAGGGGGCAAACGCAGTATTTT. Protein: CASSESDRGQTQYF.